This T cell receptor beta chain emerged from a study of radiation and T cells in renal cell carcinoma. The time point was: blood 2 weeks post-SBRT. Noted treatment: 15 Gy SBRT to primary tumor, nephrectomy 4 weeks later. The CDR3 consists of 13 residues. CDR1 MNHEY and CDR2 SMNVEV come from the germline V gene (reference sequence). Trimming took off 4 bases at V and 4 bases at J, with 10 bases between the two ends. Sequencing used immunoSEQ multiplex PCR; TCRdb keeps in-frame clones, though not all of them. The table has roughly 60,000 clones, around 80% seen once. Material: blood, obtained from a patient whose treatment included radiotherapy and nephrectomy. This TCR was sampled from a man in his 60s with renal cell carcinoma. This chain connects TRBV27 to TRBJ2-5; D call uncertain. The CDR3 loop reads CASSSRAGETQYF. The DNA for the CDR3 is TGTGCCAGCAGTTCTAGGGCCGGAGAGACCCAGTACTTC.